This T cell receptor (beta chain) derives from a study of T cells in Graves' hyperthyroidism and ophthalmopathy. Turning to the study itself: Peripheral blood collection took place at initial diagnosis, before any treatment.

The investigators amplified TCR beta CDR3 regions from RNA transcripts. The study used the HTBI primer set for a first-round RT-PCR of the TCR CDR3. TCRdb redid the calling of the multiplex PCR reads with MiXCR, one entry per CDR3 protein. Here the sample spans hundreds of thousands of distinct CDR3 sequences, about 14% being singletons. This clonotype was recorded many times. This CDR3 has 14 amino acids. Trimming cost V 3 bases and J 1 base, with 9 bases left between them. Germline V gives CDR1 KGHSH, CDR2 LQKENI. The sequenced material came from blood. The chain has TRBV18 and TRBJ1-1; TRBD1 might be the D (6 bases). The receptor was derived from a woman aged 45-59 years with Graves' ophthalmopathy. CDR3 amino acids: CASSPQQGNTEAFF. CDR3 in DNA: TGTGCCAGCTCACCTCAACAGGGGAACACTGAAGCTTTCTTT.